Listed here are 28 T cell receptor beta chains from one sample, sequenced in a study of T-cell memory formation after mild COVID-19. TCRdb independently ran MiXCR on the 5' RACE reads; one entry per CDR3 protein. The table lists around 470,000 distinct CDR3 sequences, approximately 20% of them singletons. The specimen sequenced was PBMCs or a T cell subset sorted from them (not recorded which). The receptors shown here come from an adult woman who had mild COVID-19 (a few samples of this study predate the infection). Cell type and time point are not known.

V usage is TRBV6-2 or TRBV6-3 and J usage is TRBJ2-1, with D perhaps matching TRBD1 (5 bases). V was pared by 2 bases and J by 9 bases, with 20 bases between. Looked up from germline, CDR1 is MNHEY and CDR2 is SVGEGT. The CDR3 extends over 16 amino acids. CDR3 loop: CASSYLTGPLGGEQFF. The CDR3, as DNA: TGTGCCAGCAGTTACCTAACAGGCCCTCTGGGTGGTGAGCAGTTCTTC.

This rearrangement joins TRBV12-3 or TRBV12-4 to TRBJ1-5; 11 nucleotides line up with TRBD1. V lost 6 bases and J lost 7; bases outside the gene matches: 5. CDR3 size: 14 residues. The CDR3 nucleotides are TGTGCCAGCAGCACGGACAGGGGGCACCAGCCCCAGCATTTT. This sequence encodes CASSTDRGHQPQHF.

The chain is built from TRBV7-9 and TRBJ2-7, with D tentatively TRBD2 (6 bases). The CDR3 is 16 amino acids. With 1 base removed from V and 2 bases from J, the gap between germline ends came to 15 bases. The germline gives CDR1 SEHNR, CDR2 FQNEAQ (reference sequence). In nucleotides, the CDR3 is TGTGCCAGCAGCTTAGTCCGGGGGTCACTCACCTACGAGCAGTACTTC. This encodes CASSLVRGSLTYEQYF.

The chain has TRBV24-1 and TRBJ2-1; D uncertain. The germline V gene has CDR1 KGHDR and CDR2 SFDVKD. This CDR3 is built from 15 residues. Trimming shortened V by 3 bases and J by 9 bases, and 17 bases separated the two germline ends. As DNA, the CDR3 is TGTGCCACCAGTGATCCGGACCCTCTCCCCAGTGAGCAGTTCTTC. Its translation: CATSDPDPLPSEQFF.

This clonotype has only a few counts. This chain connects TRBV4-2 to TRBJ2-3, with D possibly being TRBD1 or TRBD2 (5 bases each). V gave up 4 bases and J gave up 2 bases, with 7 bases separating them. The germline CDR1 and CDR2 sequences are LGHNA and YNFKEQ. The CDR3 is 13 amino acids. The CDR3 here is CASSRDDTDTQYF. For the CDR3, the DNA is TGTGCCAGCAGCCGGGACGACACAGATACGCAGTATTTT.

This clonotype was recorded at least ten times. V and J are TRBV9 and TRBJ2-7; TRBD2 matches at 7 bases. This CDR3 is 17 amino acids long. V was pared by 3 bases and J by 3 bases, with 15 bases of the junction left unmatched. From germline, CDR1 is SGDLS and CDR2 YYNGEE. CDR3 amino acids: CASSAQSRASGFYEQYF. The CDR3 DNA reads TGTGCCAGCAGCGCCCAATCACGGGCTAGCGGCTTCTACGAGCAGTACTTC.

The CDR3 spells CASARASAEAFF. The CDR3 DNA follows: TGTGCCAGCGCCCGGGCATCCGCTGAAGCTTTCTTT. J is TRBJ1-1 and V is TRBV6-6; D ambiguous. V was trimmed by 8 bases and J by 6 bases, leaving 13 bases between them. This CDR3 region has 12 residues. Germline V gives CDR1 MNHNY, CDR2 SVGAGI (reference sequence).

CDR3 in amino acids: CSVAGGSYNEQFF. The CDR3 DNA is TGCAGTGTAGCGGGGGGGTCCTACAATGAGCAGTTCTTC. The genes are TRBV20-1 and TRBJ2-1; 11 nucleotides match TRBD2. The J segment lost 1 base and the V segment lost 7 bases, leaving 0 bases of the junction unmatched. The CDR3 covers 13 residues. Germline lookup yields CDR1 DFQATT and CDR2 SNEGSKA (reference sequence).

This clonotype was seen a few times. V usage is TRBV9 and J usage is TRBJ2-7; weak D call: TRBD2 (7 bases). Germline V gene lookup returns CDR1 SGDLS and CDR2 YYNGEE. Trimming removed 0 bases at V and 7 bases at J, with 14 bases between. This CDR3 has 14 amino acids. As DNA, the CDR3 is TGTGCCAGCAGCGTAGACAGGAGGGGGGGAGAGCAGTACTTC. This sequence encodes CASSVDRRGGEQYF.

The table lists this clonotype with a few counts. The V call is TRBV5-5, the J call TRBJ2-1; D may be TRBD1 or TRBD2 (5 bases each). Germline CDR1 reads SGHKS; CDR2 reads YYEKEE (reference sequence). The CDR3 is 16 residues long. The ends were cut back, 2 bases at V and 11 bases at J, with 23 bases in the middle. CDR3 nucleotides: TGTGCCAGCAGCTTATCCGCCGGGACCGGAAGATACCAGCAGTTCTTC. As protein: CASSLSAGTGRYQQFF.

V gene TRBV4-3 combines with J gene TRBJ2-2; D remains unclear. This CDR3 spans 14 amino acids. Germline loops: CDR1 LGHNA, CDR2 YSLEER. V was clipped by 5 bases and J by 3 bases, with 10 bases between them. The CDR3 sequence is CASSSRSYTGELFF. The CDR3 DNA reads as TGCGCCAGCAGCTCCCGAAGCTACACCGGGGAGCTGTTTTTT.

V is TRBV5-1 and J is TRBJ2-7; D call uncertain. V was clipped by 1 base and J by 0 bases, with 8 bases between them. CDR1 SGHRS and CDR2 YFSETQ come from the germline V gene. The CDR3 has 14 residues. CDR3 region: CASSLPGSSYEQYF. CDR3 nucleotide sequence: TGCGCCAGCAGCTTGCCGGGTAGCTCCTACGAGCAGTACTTC.

This clonotype has a handful of counts. The CDR3 bases are TGTGCCTGGAATTGGCGGGATGAGCAGTTCTTC. This codes for CAWNWRDEQFF. V is TRBV30 and J is TRBJ2-1; possibly TRBD2 for D (5 bases). CDR3 length: 11 residues. Germline CDR1 GTSNPN, CDR2 SVGIG (reference sequence). V lost 4 bases to trimming and J lost 8 bases, with 9 bases between them.

The V call is TRBV30, the J call TRBJ2-1, with D unresolved. The CDR3 contains 14 residues. The ends were cut back, 1 base at V and 0 bases at J, with 7 bases in the middle. Germline CDR1 reads GTSNPN; CDR2 reads SVGIG (reference sequence). The CDR3 nucleotides read TGTGCCTGGAGTGCCCTAAACTCCTACAATGAGCAGTTCTTC. Amino acids: CAWSALNSYNEQFF.

V is TRBV15 and J is TRBJ1-1, with TRBD1 matching over 7 bases. Germline V CDR1 and CDR2: LNHNV, YYDKDF (reference sequence). The CDR3 totals 16 residues. The J segment lost 1 base and the V segment lost 6 bases, leaving 11 bases of the junction unmatched. The CDR3 loop reads CATRERQGSGNTEAFF. DNA of the CDR3: TGTGCCACCAGGGAACGACAGGGTTCAGGGAACACTGAAGCTTTCTTT.

The CDR3 DNA sequence: TGTGCCAGCAGTGATTGGAGTAGGAGAGGGGGCGTCGTAAACACCGGGGAGCTGTTTTTT. This encodes CASSDWSRRGGVVNTGELFF. The rearrangement joins TRBV6-4 to TRBJ2-2; 7 bases are shared with TRBD1. CDR3 size: 20 residues. V shed 3 bases and J 2 bases; nucleotides not matched to a gene: 18. The germline gives CDR1 MRHNA, CDR2 SNTAGT.

The chain has TRBV12-3 or TRBV12-4 and TRBJ2-3; weak D call: TRBD2 (6 bases). Trimming removed 2 bases at V and 3 bases at J, with 12 bases between. The CDR3 totals 15 residues. This CDR3 is CASSLPGRVTDTQYF. Here the CDR3 DNA reads TGTGCCAGCAGTTTACCCGGGAGAGTGACAGATACGCAGTATTTT.

This clonotype turned up a few times. The V and J genes are TRBV5-1 and TRBJ2-1; D may be TRBD1 (7 bases). Trimming left V 7 bases short and J 6 bases short, with 20 bases between. Germline-derived CDR1 and CDR2 are SGHRS and YFSETQ. The CDR3 has 15 amino acids. CDR3 protein: CASLATGPGGNEQFF. The CDR3 DNA reads as TGCGCCAGCCTCGCGACAGGGCCCGGGGGCAATGAGCAGTTCTTC. The full variable domain, in which reference TRBV5-1 and TRBJ2-1 provide the parts outside the CDR3, is KAGVTQTPRYLIKTRGQQVTLSCSPISGHRSVSWYQQTPGQGLQFLFEYFSETQRNKGNFPGRFSGRQFSNSRSEMNVSTLELGDSALYLCASLATGPGGNEQFFGPGTRLTVL.

The chain couples TRBV7-2 to TRBJ2-3; D remains unclear. The CDR3 contains 12 residues. Germline V gene lookup returns CDR1 SGHTA and CDR2 FQGNSA. DNA of the CDR3: TGTGCTTGGACGGACCCCACAGATACGCAGTATTTT. Protein sequence: CAWTDPTDTQYF.

Only a few counts were recorded for this clonotype. The chain carries TRBV20-1 and TRBJ1-3, with D tentatively TRBD1 (6 bases). V was cut by 5 bases and J by 4 bases, with 15 bases left in between. Germline V CDR1 and CDR2: DFQATT, SNEGSKA (reference sequence). The CDR3 runs to 14 residues. The CDR3 DNA reads as TGCAGTGCTGCGAAGGGGGGGCGCGGAAACACCATATATTTT. Translating gives CSAAKGGRGNTIYF.

This chain joins TRBV15 and TRBJ2-7; 10 nucleotides align to TRBD1. V dropped 3 bases and J dropped 5; count of bases not matched to a gene: 7. This CDR3 has 15 amino acids. CDR1 and CDR2 from the germline V gene are LNHNV and YYDKDF (reference sequence). The CDR3 is CATSSRDRGTHEQYF. CDR3 DNA sequence: TGTGCCACCAGCAGCCGGGACAGGGGTACCCACGAGCAGTACTTC.

This chain uses TRBV15 with TRBJ1-4, with D possibly TRBD1 on 6 matching bases. The CDR3 consists of 18 residues. The V gene lost 0 bases and the J gene lost 5 bases, with 19 bases spanning the gap. Germline values: CDR1 LNHNV, CDR2 YYDKDF (reference sequence). CDR3 protein: CATSRDPYQGYGNEKLFF. In DNA, the CDR3 is TGTGCCACCAGCAGAGATCCCTACCAGGGGTACGGGAATGAAAAACTGTTTTTT.

Ten or more counts support this clonotype. The chain has TRBV20-1 and TRBJ2-1; TRBD2 agrees at 11 bases. Germline V lookup: CDR1 DFQATT, CDR2 SNEGSKA (reference sequence). This CDR3 is 16 amino acids long. V dropped 2 bases and J dropped 8; count of bases not matched to a gene: 11. The chain's CDR3 is CSARIISGRVFDEQFF. Here the CDR3 DNA reads TGCAGTGCTAGAATTATTAGCGGGAGGGTTTTCGATGAGCAGTTCTTC.

The chain carries TRBV5-1 and TRBJ2-5; D is perhaps TRBD1 (6 bases). The V gene's germline CDR1 is SGHRS and CDR2 YFSETQ. This CDR3 contains 13 residues. Trimming removed 1 base from V and 5 bases from J, with 9 bases in between. CDR3 sequence reads: CASSLTQGETQYF. The CDR3 region has the DNA TGCGCCAGCAGCTTGACGCAGGGGGAGACCCAGTACTTC.

This rearrangement joins TRBV4-3 to TRBJ1-3, with no clear D. CDR1 and CDR2 from the germline V gene are LGHNA and YSLEER. V lost 0 bases and J lost 0, with 9 bases in between. This CDR3 contains 16 residues. The DNA for the CDR3 is TGCGCCAGCAGCCAAGATAGGGCAGCCTCTGGAAACACCATATATTTT. Protein sequence: CASSQDRAASGNTIYF.

A few counts support this clonotype. The gene calls are TRBV6-5 and TRBJ1-1; no firm D call. Deletions cut 0 bases from V and 9 bases from J, with 11 bases between. This CDR3 is 13 amino acids long. Germline V lookup: CDR1 MNHEY, CDR2 SVGAGI. The CDR3 DNA sequence: TGTGCCAGCAGTTACTCGACCCGGGAGAAAGCTTTCTTT. It translates to CASSYSTREKAFF.

This clonotype was detected many times. The J gene is TRBJ1-2, the V gene TRBV6-5; tentatively, D is TRBD1 (5 bases). CDR3 length: 14 residues. Per germline, CDR1 MNHEY and CDR2 SVGAGI. V was shortened by 5 bases and J by 6 bases, with 16 bases between the two germline ends. CDR3 protein: CASSRAGTPHGYTF. The CDR3, as DNA: TGTGCCAGCAGTCGGGCCGGGACGCCTCATGGCTACACCTTC.

This clonotype was picked up a small number of times. This chain uses TRBV11-2 with TRBJ2-7; a possible D gene is TRBD2 (6 bases). V dropped 1 base and J dropped 3 bases, with 10 bases sitting between them. The CDR3 is 14 amino acids. Germline-derived CDR1 and CDR2 are SGHAT and FQNNGV. The CDR3 sequence: CASSLAAGIYEQYF. The CDR3 nucleotides are TGTGCCAGCAGCTTAGCGGCGGGAATCTACGAGCAGTACTTC.